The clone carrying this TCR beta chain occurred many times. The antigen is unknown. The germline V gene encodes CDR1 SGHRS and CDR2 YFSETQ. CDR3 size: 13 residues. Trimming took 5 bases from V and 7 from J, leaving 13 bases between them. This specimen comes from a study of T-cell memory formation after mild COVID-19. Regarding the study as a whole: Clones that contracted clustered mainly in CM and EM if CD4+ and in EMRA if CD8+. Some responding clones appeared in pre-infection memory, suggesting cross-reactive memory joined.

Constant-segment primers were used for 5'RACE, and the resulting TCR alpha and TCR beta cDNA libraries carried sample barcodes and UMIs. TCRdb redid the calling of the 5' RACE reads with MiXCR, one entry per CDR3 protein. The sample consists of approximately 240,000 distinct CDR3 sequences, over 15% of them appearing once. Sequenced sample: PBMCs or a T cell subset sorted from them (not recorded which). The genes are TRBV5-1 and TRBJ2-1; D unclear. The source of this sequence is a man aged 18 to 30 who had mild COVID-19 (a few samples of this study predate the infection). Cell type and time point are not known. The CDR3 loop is CASRLTGWNEQFF. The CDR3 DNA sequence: TGCGCCAGCAGGCTCACGGGTTGGAATGAGCAGTTCTTC.